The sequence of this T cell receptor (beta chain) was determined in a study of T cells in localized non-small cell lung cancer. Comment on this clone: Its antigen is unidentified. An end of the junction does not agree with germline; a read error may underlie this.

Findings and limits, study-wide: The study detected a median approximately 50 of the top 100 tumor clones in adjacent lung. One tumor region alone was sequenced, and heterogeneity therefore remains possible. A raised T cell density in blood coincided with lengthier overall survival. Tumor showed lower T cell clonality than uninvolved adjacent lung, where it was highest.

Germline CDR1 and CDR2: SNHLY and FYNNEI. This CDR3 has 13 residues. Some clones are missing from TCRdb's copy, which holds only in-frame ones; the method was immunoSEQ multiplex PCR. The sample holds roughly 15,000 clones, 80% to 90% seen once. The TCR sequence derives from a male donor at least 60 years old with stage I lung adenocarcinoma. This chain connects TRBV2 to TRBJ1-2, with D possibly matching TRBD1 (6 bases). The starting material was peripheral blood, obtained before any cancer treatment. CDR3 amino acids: CASCEVGGVGYTF. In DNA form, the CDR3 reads TGTGCCAGCTGTGAGGTAGGGGGTGTTGGCTACACCTTC.